This TCR beta chain was sequenced in a study of blood T cells in healthy people across ages. Overall study context: Template switching recovered approximately one barcoded beta molecule for every two T cells. Whole-study results and caveats: Long-lived donors carried more naive CD4+ cells and greater diversity than aged donors. It was held that diversity estimates obtained from one million T cells represented underestimates.

Together with a sample-barcoded 5' primer, a J-beta primer mix was included in a second PCR lasting about 6 to 11 cycles. Each cDNA molecule carried a tag from a template-switch adaptor that contained 12 random nucleotides. TCRdb reprocessed the 5' RACE reads via MiXCR and lists one record per CDR3 protein. The sample contains around 800,000 distinct CDR3 sequences, roughly 46% of which appear only once. The V end lost 2 bases, the J end lost 12 bases, and 26 bases lay between the germline ends. The CDR3 length is 16 residues. Germline V lookup: CDR1 KGHSH, CDR2 LQKENI. This clonotype was detected a few times. Its specificity is not known.

This chain uses TRBV18 with TRBJ2-7; the D is unclear. The sample taken for sequencing was blood. The TCR sequence derives from a man older than 75 in good health. DNA for the CDR3: TGTGCCAGCTCACCAACCGCCGGGCTCAATGACCCCTTTCGGTACTTC. Amino acid sequence: CASSPTAGLNDPFRYF. Full variable domain (missing parts from reference TRBV18 and TRBJ2-7): NAGVMQNPRHLVRRRGQEARLRCSPMKGHSHVYWYRQLPEEGLKFMVYLQKENIIDESGMPKERFSAEFPKEGPSILRIQQVVRGDSAAYFCASSPTAGLNDPFRYFGPGTRLTVT.